Here is one T cell receptor (beta chain) with its context. Germline V gene data show CDR1 as SGDLS and CDR2 as YYNGEE. Germline trimming cut 2 bases from V and 3 bases from J; bases unmatched to any gene: 4. CDR3 size: 16 residues. The source of the sample is a study of cytotoxic CD8 clonotypes in ibrutinib-treated CLL. This table comes from immunoSEQ multiplex PCR, and its TCRdb copy is limited to in-frame clones, with some not included. In the table there are roughly 130,000 clones, around 93% of which are singletons. The sequencing here drew on PBMCs, taken after 12 months of ibrutinib treatment. The receptor was isolated from a human donor with chronic lymphocytic leukemia. The rearrangement uses TRBV9 and TRBJ2-1; 11 bases are shared with TRBD2. The CDR3 sequence is CASSVLTSGSYNEQFF. DNA for the CDR3: TGTGCCAGCAGCGTCCTCACTAGCGGGAGCTACAATGAGCAGTTCTTC. Filled out from reference TRBV9 and TRBJ2-1, the complete variable domain reads DSGVTQTPKHLITATGQRVTLRCSPRSGDLSVYWYQQSLDQGLQFLIQYYNGEERAKGNILERFSAQQFPDLHSELNLSSLELGDSALYFCASSVLTSGSYNEQFFGPGTRLTVL.